The clone carrying this T cell receptor beta chain was seen a handful of times. This entry is derived from a study of blood T cells in healthy people across ages. A second PCR, run for roughly 7 to 12 cycles, used a sample-barcoded 5' primer plus a J-beta primer mix. MiXCR, applied by TCRdb to the 5' RACE reads, yields one record per CDR3 protein. Of approximately 800,000 distinct CDR3 sequences in the sample, approximately 59% were seen once. This CDR3 spans 12 amino acids. Germline V gives CDR1 SQVTM, CDR2 ANQGSEA. The chain uses TRBV29-1 and TRBJ2-7; D is uncertain. The DNA end is more similar to TRBJ2-5, so the J call may be wrong. This receptor was identified in a man in his thirties or forties in good health. Sequencing was done on a sample of blood. The CDR3 loop is CSVVQERETQYF. In DNA form, the CDR3 reads TGCAGCGTTGTCCAGGAGCGAGAGACCCAGTACTTC.